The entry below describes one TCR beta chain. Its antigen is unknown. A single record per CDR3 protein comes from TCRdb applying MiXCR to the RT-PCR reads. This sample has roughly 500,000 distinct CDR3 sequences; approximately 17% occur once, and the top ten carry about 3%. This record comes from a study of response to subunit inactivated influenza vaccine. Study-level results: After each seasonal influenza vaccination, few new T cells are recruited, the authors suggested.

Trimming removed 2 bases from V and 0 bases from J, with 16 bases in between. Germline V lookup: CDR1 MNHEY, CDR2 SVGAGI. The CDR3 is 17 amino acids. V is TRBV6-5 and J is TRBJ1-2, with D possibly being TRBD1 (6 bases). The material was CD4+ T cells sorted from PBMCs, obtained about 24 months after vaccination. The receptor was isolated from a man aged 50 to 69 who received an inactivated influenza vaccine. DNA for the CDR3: TGTGCCAGCAGTTACGGGGGCCTGACAACAACTAACTATGGCTACACCTTC. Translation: CASSYGGLTTTNYGYTF.